This is a list of T cell receptor beta chains from one sample in a study of T cell responses to AZD1222 COVID-19 vaccine. The protocol was immunoSEQ multiplex PCR, while the TCRdb copy is restricted to in-frame clones and leaves out a portion. The profile covers 34,000 or so clones, with 85% to 90% appearing a single time and about 7% taken by the ten largest. The specimen was peripheral blood, collected on day 0 of AZD1222 vaccination. These receptors all come from an adult in good health. Both conserved end residues are part of each CDR3. The D gene is left open where the match is weak. Clone size is not always given. Where it is, it says once, few, many or a class for expanded clones.

j_gene: TRBJ2-3
v_gene: TRBV4-1
d_gene: TRBD2
abundance: .
CDR3aa: CASSQFVLAGPTDTQYF
CDR3nt: TGCGCCAGCAGCCAATTCGTACTAGCGGGGCCCACAGATACGCAGTATTTT

j_gene: TRBJ1-2
v_gene: TRBV19
d_gene: TRBD1
abundance: .
CDR3aa: CASSPRDRGQRNGYTF
CDR3nt: TGTGCCAGTAGTCCCAGAGACAGGGGGCAGAGGAATGGCTACACCTTC

j_gene: TRBJ2-2
v_gene: TRBV9
d_gene: TRBD1
abundance: .
CDR3aa: CASSVEGARSGELFF
CDR3nt: TGTGCCAGCAGCGTAGAGGGGGCGCGGTCCGGGGAGCTGTTTTTT

j_gene: TRBJ2-2
v_gene: TRBV5-1
d_gene: TRBD2
abundance: .
CDR3aa: CASSRLAGRNTGELFF
CDR3nt: TGCGCCAGCAGCCGACTAGCGGGGAGGAACACCGGGGAGCTGTTTTTT

j_gene: TRBJ2-7
v_gene: TRBV5-6
d_gene: .
abundance: once
CDR3aa: CASSRRTALVNEQYF
CDR3nt: TGTGCCAGCAGCAGACGGACCGCGTTAGTGAACGAGCAGTACTTC

j_gene: TRBJ1-1
v_gene: TRBV19
d_gene: .
abundance: .
CDR3aa: CASSTGFTEAFF
CDR3nt: TGTGCCAGTTCAACTGGGTTCACTGAAGCTTTCTTT

j_gene: TRBJ2-1
v_gene: TRBV9
d_gene: TRBD1
abundance: .
CDR3aa: CASSGDRGSIDNEQFF
CDR3nt: TGTGCCAGCAGCGGGGACAGGGGTAGTATCGACAATGAGCAGTTCTTC

j_gene: TRBJ2-5
v_gene: TRBV3-1/TRBV3-2
d_gene: .
abundance: .
CDR3aa: CASSRGGRVFETQYF
CDR3nt: TGTGCCAGCAGCCGGGGGGGCCGGGTCTTTGAGACCCAGTACTTC

j_gene: TRBJ2-7
v_gene: TRBV18
d_gene: .
abundance: .
CDR3aa: CASSADRPYEQYF
CDR3nt: TGTGCCAGCTCCGCCGACAGGCCTTACGAGCAGTACTTC

j_gene: TRBJ2-7
v_gene: TRBV6-5
d_gene: TRBD1
abundance: .
CDR3aa: CASSYLRGQTYEQYF
CDR3nt: TGTGCCAGCAGTTACCTTAGGGGACAGACCTACGAGCAGTACTTC

j_gene: TRBJ1-1
v_gene: TRBV12-3/TRBV12-4
d_gene: TRBD1
abundance: .
CDR3aa: CASTQQGRGEAFF
CDR3nt: TGTGCCAGCACTCAACAGGGGAGAGGTGAAGCTTTCTTT

j_gene: TRBJ2-3
v_gene: TRBV19
d_gene: TRBD2
abundance: .
CDR3aa: CASSIAQSGRGTDTQYF
CDR3nt: TGTGCCAGTAGTATCGCCCAAAGCGGGAGAGGCACAGATACGCAGTATTTT

j_gene: TRBJ2-7
v_gene: TRBV28
d_gene: TRBD1
abundance: .
CDR3aa: CASSLGDRIHEQYF
CDR3nt: TGTGCCAGCAGTTTGGGGGACAGGATCCACGAGCAGTACTTC

j_gene: TRBJ2-7
v_gene: TRBV9
d_gene: TRBD2
abundance: .
CDR3aa: CASSPRSGGIDEQYF
CDR3nt: TGTGCCAGCAGCCCCAGAAGCGGGGGGATCGACGAGCAGTACTTC

j_gene: TRBJ2-1
v_gene: TRBV7-8
d_gene: .
abundance: .
CDR3aa: CASSPQGRGFIEQFF
CDR3nt: TGTGCCAGCAGCCCTCAGGGGAGAGGTTTCATTGAGCAGTTCTTC

j_gene: TRBJ2-5
v_gene: TRBV15
d_gene: TRBD2
abundance: .
CDR3aa: CATSRVTSGLQETQYF
CDR3nt: TGTGCCACCAGCAGAGTGACTAGCGGTTTACAAGAGACCCAGTACTTC

j_gene: TRBJ2-2
v_gene: TRBV7-2
d_gene: TRBD2
abundance: .
CDR3aa: CASSFSGRAPGELFF
CDR3nt: TGTGCCAGCAGCTTTAGCGGGAGGGCCCCCGGGGAGCTGTTTTTT

j_gene: TRBJ2-7
v_gene: TRBV6-5
d_gene: .
abundance: .
CDR3aa: CASSFRYEQYF
CDR3nt: TGTGCCAGCAGTTTCCGGTACGAGCAGTACTTC

j_gene: TRBJ1-5
v_gene: TRBV6-2/TRBV6-3
d_gene: .
abundance: .
CDR3aa: CASSFRDTRNQPQHF
CDR3nt: TGTGCCAGCAGTTTCCGGGACACACGAAATCAGCCCCAGCATTTT

j_gene: TRBJ2-1
v_gene: TRBV5-8
d_gene: .
abundance: .
CDR3aa: CASQWKQFF
CDR3nt: TGTGCCAGCCAATGGAAGCAGTTCTTC

j_gene: TRBJ2-1
v_gene: TRBV18
d_gene: TRBD1
abundance: .
CDR3aa: CASSPGTGGFYEQFF
CDR3nt: TGTGCCAGCTCACCTGGGACAGGGGGCTTCTATGAGCAGTTCTTC

j_gene: TRBJ2-1
v_gene: TRBV9
d_gene: TRBD1
abundance: .
CDR3aa: CASSVARDRGGNEQFF
CDR3nt: TGTGCCAGCAGCGTAGCTAGGGACAGGGGCGGGAATGAGCAGTTCTTC

j_gene: TRBJ2-5
v_gene: TRBV9
d_gene: .
abundance: once
CDR3aa: CASSVEGGGSWETQYF
CDR3nt: TGTGCCAGCAGCGTAGAGGGTGGCGGCAGTTGGGAGACCCAGTACTTC

j_gene: TRBJ1-1
v_gene: TRBV10-3
d_gene: TRBD1
abundance: once
CDR3aa: CAIRRTGAETEAFF
CDR3nt: TGTGCCATCAGGAGGACAGGGGCAGAGACTGAAGCTTTCTTT

j_gene: TRBJ2-3
v_gene: TRBV4-1
d_gene: TRBD2
abundance: .
CDR3aa: CASSRDSGGVTDTQYF
CDR3nt: TGCGCCAGCAGCCGAGATAGCGGGGGGGTCACAGATACGCAGTATTTT

j_gene: TRBJ2-7
v_gene: TRBV6-5
d_gene: .
abundance: .
CDR3aa: CASSYSGGGLEQYF
CDR3nt: TGTGCCAGCAGTTACTCGGGGGGAGGACTCGAGCAGTACTTC

j_gene: TRBJ2-7
v_gene: TRBV19
d_gene: .
abundance: once
CDR3aa: CATLLINPSTGEQYF
CDR3nt: TGTGCCACCTTATTAATTAATCCTAGCACGGGGGAGCAGTACTTC

j_gene: TRBJ2-7
v_gene: TRBV6-5
d_gene: TRBD2
abundance: .
CDR3aa: CASSYAGGVSYEQYF
CDR3nt: TGTGCCAGCAGTTACGCCGGGGGGGTCTCCTACGAGCAGTACTTC

j_gene: TRBJ2-3
v_gene: TRBV10-3
d_gene: .
abundance: .
CDR3aa: CAISEMGADTQYF
CDR3nt: TGTGCCATCAGTGAGATGGGGGCAGATACGCAGTATTTT

j_gene: TRBJ2-2
v_gene: TRBV6-2/TRBV6-3
d_gene: TRBD1
abundance: .
CDR3aa: CASSTGTANTGELFF
CDR3nt: TGTGCCAGCAGCACCGGGACAGCGAACACCGGGGAGCTGTTTTTT

j_gene: TRBJ2-7
v_gene: TRBV28
d_gene: TRBD1
abundance: .
CDR3aa: CASSPPGQGVLEQYF
CDR3nt: TGTGCCAGCAGCCCTCCGGGACAGGGGGTGCTAGAGCAGTACTTC

j_gene: TRBJ1-5
v_gene: TRBV2
d_gene: TRBD1
abundance: .
CDR3aa: CASSRTGSSQPQHF
CDR3nt: TGTGCCAGCAGCCGGACAGGGTCCTCTCAGCCCCAGCATTTT

j_gene: TRBJ1-2
v_gene: TRBV28
d_gene: TRBD1
abundance: .
CDR3aa: CASTKSGTGYGYTF
CDR3nt: TGTGCCAGCACAAAAAGCGGGACAGGTTATGGCTACACCTTC

j_gene: TRBJ2-5
v_gene: TRBV19
d_gene: .
abundance: .
CDR3aa: CASSTRQAYQETQYF
CDR3nt: TGTGCCAGTAGTACCCGACAGGCCTATCAAGAGACCCAGTACTTC

j_gene: TRBJ1-5
v_gene: TRBV6-1
d_gene: .
abundance: .
CDR3aa: CASSEVQPQHF
CDR3nt: TGTGCCAGCAGTGAAGTTCAGCCCCAGCATTTT

j_gene: TRBJ2-5
v_gene: TRBV3-1/TRBV3-2
d_gene: TRBD2
abundance: .
CDR3aa: CASSQPTSGDRETQYF
CDR3nt: TGTGCCAGCAGCCAACCGACTAGCGGGGACCGGGAGACCCAGTACTTC

j_gene: TRBJ1-2
v_gene: TRBV7-2
d_gene: .
abundance: .
CDR3aa: CASSLARGERGYTF
CDR3nt: TGTGCCAGCAGCTTAGCGCGAGGGGAGCGGGGCTACACCTTC

j_gene: TRBJ1-6
v_gene: TRBV3-1/TRBV3-2
d_gene: .
abundance: .
CDR3aa: CASSQDRRSPLHF
CDR3nt: TGTGCCAGCAGCCAAGACCGGAGGTCACCCCTCCACTTT

j_gene: TRBJ2-2
v_gene: TRBV4-1
d_gene: .
abundance: .
CDR3aa: CASSPPKGYNTGELFF
CDR3nt: TGCGCCAGCAGCCCCCCTAAAGGTTATAACACCGGGGAGCTGTTTTTT

j_gene: TRBJ2-7
v_gene: TRBV11-2
d_gene: TRBD2
abundance: .
CDR3aa: CASSLSSSGGYEQYF
CDR3nt: TGTGCCAGCAGCTTATCCTCTTCGGGAGGCTACGAGCAGTACTTC

j_gene: TRBJ1-1
v_gene: TRBV5-1
d_gene: TRBD1
abundance: .
CDR3aa: CASSDDRADTEAFF
CDR3nt: TGCGCCAGCAGCGACGACAGGGCGGACACTGAAGCTTTCTTT

j_gene: TRBJ1-6
v_gene: TRBV6-4
d_gene: .
abundance: .
CDR3aa: CASSAGKTAIKDNSPLHF
CDR3nt: TGTGCCAGCTCGGCCGGCAAGACAGCCATTAAAGATAATTCACCCCTCCACTTT

j_gene: TRBJ1-1
v_gene: TRBV5-4
d_gene: .
abundance: .
CDR3aa: CASSGTPGKQNTEAFF
CDR3nt: TGTGCCAGCAGCGGAACCCCCGGGAAGCAGAACACTGAAGCTTTCTTT

j_gene: TRBJ2-1
v_gene: TRBV24-1
d_gene: TRBD2
abundance: .
CDR3aa: CATSDSPGRRTSGSRNEQFF
CDR3nt: TGTGCCACCAGTGATTCTCCGGGACGTAGGACTAGCGGGAGTCGGAATGAGCAGTTCTTC

j_gene: TRBJ1-1
v_gene: TRBV10-1
d_gene: TRBD1
abundance: .
CDR3aa: CASSRDRGLEWTEAFF
CDR3nt: TGCGCCAGCAGCCGGGACAGGGGATTGGAGTGGACTGAAGCTTTCTTT

j_gene: TRBJ1-5
v_gene: TRBV6-4
d_gene: .
abundance: few
CDR3aa: CASSDMVGAKRLNSNQPQHF
CDR3nt: TGTGCCAGCAGTGACATGGTTGGGGCCAAGAGGCTTAATAGCAATCAGCCCCAGCATTTT

j_gene: TRBJ2-7
v_gene: TRBV6-5
d_gene: .
abundance: .
CDR3aa: CASSSPRTGSYEQYF
CDR3nt: TGTGCCAGCAGTTCCCCACGGACGGGCTCCTACGAGCAGTACTTC

j_gene: TRBJ2-5
v_gene: TRBV4-2
d_gene: .
abundance: .
CDR3aa: CASSQDVETQYF
CDR3nt: TGTGCCAGCAGCCAAGATGTGGAGACCCAGTACTTC